This T cell receptor (beta chain) was retrieved from a study of metastatic and nonmetastatic thyroid tumors. Across the whole study: For malignant and benign thyroid patients, tumor or nodule tissue and blood were the sources whose repertoires were compared.

Trimming removed 3 bases at V and 5 bases at J, with 19 bases between. Germline-derived CDR1 and CDR2 are DFQATT and SNEGSKA (reference sequence). The CDR3 consists of 15 residues. Before thyroid surgery, none of the patients had received any treatment. Findings of the study overall: It was reportedly found that TCR beta diversity was significantly higher in malignant thyroid tumors than in benign nodules, a difference seen in both blood and tumor samples.

As concerns this clone: Its target is unknown. This CDR3 fails to terminate in the conserved phenylalanine or tryptophan, so it likely reflects a read error.

Per the original data handling: CDR3 was compared across clinicopathological groups, and the resulting differences were used to build a distant-metastasis classifier for papillary thyroid cancer. TCRdb reanalyzed the PCR reads via MiXCR. The V and J calls come from TCRdb's annotation, not from the publication. This sample has under 8,000 clones, with 25% to 30% found just once. The receptor was derived from a male donor with papillary thyroid cancer or a benign thyroid nodule (not recorded which). Some clones in this sample may be carry-over from other donors' samples. This chain links TRBV20-1 with TRBJ2-5; D tentatively fits TRBD1 or TRBD2 (5 bases each). What was sequenced was adjacent normal tissue. The CDR3 sequence is CSASTTGKGTETQYS. DNA of the CDR3: TGCAGTGCTAGTACGACCGGGAAAGGGACGGAGACCCAGTACTCC.